Presented here are 28 T cell receptor beta chains from one specimen sequenced in a study of cytotoxic CD8 clonotypes in ibrutinib-treated CLL. TCRdb's table, derived via immunoSEQ multiplex PCR, lists solely in-frame clones and lacks some. The sample includes about 29,000 clones, 76% of them seen just once. The specimen comprised PBMCs, sampled after 36 months of ibrutinib treatment. Every receptor here comes from a human donor with chronic lymphocytic leukemia.

The rearrangement uses TRBV6-1 and TRBJ2-1, with 9 bases fitting TRBD2. The CDR3 sequence is 15 residues long. Per the germline V gene, CDR1 is MNHNS and CDR2 is SASEGT. V lost 7 bases to trimming and J lost 7 bases; unmatched junction nucleotides: 11. CDR3 sequence (DNA): TGTGCCAGCACCCCGGGGGCGGGGGGGCGGAATGAGCAGTTCTTC. It specifies CASTPGAGGRNEQFF.

The sample holds one count of this clone. The rearrangement uses TRBV7-9 and TRBJ2-5; TRBD1 matches 7 bases. Trimming took 4 bases from V and 1 from J; bases not matched to a gene: 6. Germline V lookup: CDR1 SEHNR, CDR2 FQNEAQ (reference sequence). The CDR3 has 15 residues. CDR3 loop: CASSSYTGAQETQYF. The CDR3 DNA reads as TGTGCCAGCAGCTCCTATACAGGGGCCCAAGAGACCCAGTACTTC.

The chain has TRBV4-3 and TRBJ1-1, with 8 bases fitting TRBD1. CDR1 is LGHNA, CDR2 YSLEER, per germline. CDR3 size: 15 residues. The ends lost 1 base at V and 1 base at J; junction bases unmatched: 2. The CDR3 DNA sequence: TGCGCCAGCAGCCAAGGGACAGGGAAGAACACTGAAGCTTTCTTT. Amino acids: CASSQGTGKNTEAFF.

This chain connects TRBV9 to TRBJ1-1, with D unresolved. This CDR3 comprises 14 residues. Trimming pared 4 bases from V and 2 bases from J, leaving 12 bases between. Germline V gene lookup returns CDR1 SGDLS and CDR2 YYNGEE. CDR3 region: CASSSGFFNTEAFF. The CDR3 region has the DNA TGTGCCAGCAGCTCGGGATTCTTCAACACTGAAGCTTTCTTT. Drawing the rest from reference TRBV9 and TRBJ1-1, the complete variable domain is DSGVTQTPKHLITATGQRVTLRCSPRSGDLSVYWYQQSLDQGLQFLIQYYNGEERAKGNILERFSAQQFPDLHSELNLSSLELGDSALYFCASSSGFFNTEAFFGQGTRLTVV.

V and J are TRBV6-5 and TRBJ1-6; TRBD1 matches 7 bases. Trimming took 4 bases from V and 6 from J; bases not matched to a gene: 3. CDR3 length equals 14 residues. Germline loops: CDR1 MNHEY, CDR2 SVGAGI. For the CDR3, the DNA is TGTGCCAGCAGTTGGCAGGGGGGTAATTCACCCCTCCACTTT. This codes for CASSWQGGNSPLHF.

The chain links TRBV15 to TRBJ2-7, with D tentatively TRBD1 (6 bases). The CDR3 runs to 15 residues. Germline V gene data show CDR1 as LNHNV and CDR2 as YYDKDF (reference sequence). Trimming left V 3 bases short and J 7 bases short, with 19 bases between. The CDR3 is CATSRGTPSLEEQYF. In nucleotides, the CDR3 is TGTGCCACCAGCAGGGGGACACCGAGTTTGGAGGAGCAGTACTTC.

This chain uses TRBV18 with TRBJ1-2; a weak D match, TRBD1 (5 bases). Trimming took 0 bases from V and 4 from J, leaving 15 bases between them. The CDR3 sequence is 16 residues long. Germline V lookup: CDR1 KGHSH, CDR2 LQKENI. DNA of the CDR3: TGTGCCAGCTCACCACCGGGGAGGGGAGAGGGCTATGGCTACACCTTC. As protein: CASSPPGRGEGYGYTF.

In its sample, this clone was seen many times. CDR3 protein: CASSILGGDTEAFF. CDR3 nucleotides: TGTGCCAGTAGTATATTGGGGGGAGACACTGAAGCTTTCTTT. V and J are TRBV19 and TRBJ1-1; a possible D gene is TRBD1 (5 bases). The V gene lost 2 bases and the J gene lost 3 bases, with 10 bases spanning the gap. The CDR3 length is 14 residues. Germline V gene lookup returns CDR1 LNHDA and CDR2 SQIVND (reference sequence).

The rearrangement links TRBV6-6 to TRBJ1-6, with D perhaps matching TRBD1 (5 bases). This CDR3 spans 15 amino acids. Trimming took off 0 bases at V and 7 bases at J, with 10 bases between the two ends. From germline, CDR1 is MNHNY and CDR2 SVGAGI (reference sequence). The DNA of the CDR3 is TGTGCCAGCAGTTACTCAGGGAGGGGAAATTCACCCCTCCACTTT. Its translation: CASSYSGRGNSPLHF.

This clone has a single count. The CDR3 reads CASSVTGYEQYF. In nucleotides, the CDR3 is TGTGCCAGCAGCGTAACAGGGTACGAGCAGTACTTC. This chain connects TRBV9 to TRBJ2-7, with D possibly being TRBD1 (6 bases). The V gene's germline CDR1 is SGDLS and CDR2 YYNGEE. This CDR3 has 12 amino acids. Trimming removed 1 base at V and 4 bases at J, with 6 bases between.

V gene TRBV6-5 combines with J gene TRBJ1-2; D may be TRBD1 (5 bases). The CDR3 is made up of 15 amino acids. Germline-derived CDR1 and CDR2 are MNHEY and SVGAGI. Trimming took 2 bases from V and 2 from J, leaving 12 bases between them. CDR3 DNA: TGTGCCAGCAGTTACAAGACAGCGCTAAACTATGGCTACACCTTC. This gives the protein CASSYKTALNYGYTF.

The rearrangement joins TRBV27 to TRBJ1-1; TRBD1 matches at 7 bases. The CDR3 has 13 amino acids. Germline V gene sequence: CDR1 MNHEY, CDR2 SMNVEV (reference sequence). The J segment lost 4 bases and the V segment lost 3 bases, leaving 2 bases of the junction unmatched. Here the CDR3 reads CASSFGTATEAFF. The CDR3 nucleotides are TGTGCCAGCAGTTTTGGGACAGCCACTGAAGCTTTCTTT.

This chain connects TRBV29-1 to TRBJ2-7; 9 nucleotides match TRBD2. This CDR3 is built from 14 residues. V gave up 0 bases and J gave up 3 bases; unmatched junction bases: 3. Germline V CDR1 and CDR2: SQVTM, ANQGSEA. CDR3 DNA: TGCAGCGTTGAAGAGAAGACTAGCGGCTACGAGCAGTACTTC. This encodes CSVEEKTSGYEQYF.

The gene calls are TRBV19 and TRBJ2-5, with D possibly being TRBD2 (5 bases). Per the germline V gene, CDR1 is LNHDA and CDR2 is SQIVND (reference sequence). This CDR3 comprises 13 residues. Trimming stripped 7 bases from V and 5 bases from J, with 14 bases between. The CDR3 sequence: CASKEGTRETQYF. CDR3 nucleotides: TGTGCCAGTAAAGAGGGAACGAGGGAGACCCAGTACTTC.

The chain has TRBV6-5 and TRBJ1-4; D not certain. From germline, CDR1 is MNHEY and CDR2 SVGAGI. Trimming took off 0 bases at V and 0 bases at J, with 8 bases between the two ends. The CDR3 loop spans 16 amino acids. In DNA form, the CDR3 reads TGTGCCAGCAGTTACTCAGCGGTTCCAACTAATGAAAAACTGTTTTTT. This codes for CASSYSAVPTNEKLFF.

This chain uses TRBV9 with TRBJ1-5; no firm D call. The germline gives CDR1 SGDLS, CDR2 YYNGEE. The CDR3 covers 13 residues. V lost 0 bases to trimming and J lost 3 bases, with 4 bases between them. CDR3 nucleotide sequence: TGTGCCAGCAGCGTAGGGGCCAATCAGCCCCAGCATTTT. Translated: CASSVGANQPQHF.

The gene calls are TRBV7-8 and TRBJ1-2, with 7 bases identical to TRBD1. With 7 bases clipped from V and 4 bases from J, the junction kept 18 bases outside the gene matches. The germline gives CDR1 SGHVS, CDR2 FQNEAQ. This CDR3 is 17 amino acids long. CDR3 sequence reads: CASIPREGAIGSYGYTF. The CDR3 DNA is TGTGCCAGCATCCCCCGAGAGGGGGCCATTGGTAGCTATGGCTACACCTTC.

The table lists this clone with a few counts. The CDR3 protein is CASRRGLTQPQHF. Written as DNA, the CDR3 is TGTGCCAGCAGGAGAGGTCTGACACAGCCCCAGCATTTT. This chain joins TRBV6-5 and TRBJ1-5; D not certain. The CDR3 runs to 13 residues. V lost 6 bases, J lost 7 bases, and 13 bases lay in between. The germline V gene encodes CDR1 MNHEY and CDR2 SVGAGI.

This clone was recorded a few times. The gene calls are TRBV30 and TRBJ1-2, with 7 bases lining up with TRBD1. Per germline, CDR1 GTSNPN and CDR2 SVGIG (reference sequence). This CDR3 contains 14 residues. Trimming at V came to 1 base and at J to 2 bases, leaving 4 bases not matched to a gene. DNA for the CDR3: TGTGCCTGGAGTGGGGCAGGGGGAAACTATGGCTACACCTTC. Residues: CAWSGAGGNYGYTF.

This clone is a singleton in its sample. The rearrangement links TRBV28 to TRBJ1-3, with a weak D call TRBD1 (5 bases). The CDR3 contains 14 residues. CDR1 is MDHEN and CDR2 is SYDVKM in the germline V gene. Trimming took off 5 bases at V and 3 bases at J, with 11 bases between the two ends. CDR3 DNA sequence: TGTGCCAGCAGTGCGAGGGGAGGTGGAAACACCATATATTTT. Its translation: CASSARGGGNTIYF.

The chain employs TRBV2 and TRBJ2-2, with 7 bases that match TRBD2. The CDR3 sequence is 16 residues long. Germline CDR1 is SNHLY and CDR2 is FYNNEI. The trim removed 1 base at V and 4 bases at J, leaving 6 bases unmatched. The CDR3 here is CASSEEALASTGELFF. CDR3 sequence (DNA): TGTGCCAGCAGTGAAGAGGCACTAGCGAGCACCGGGGAGCTGTTTTTT.

V and J are TRBV5-4 and TRBJ1-2, with D hard to call. Trimming pared 7 bases from V and 1 base from J, leaving 14 bases between. This CDR3 contains 14 residues. Germline values: CDR1 SGHNT, CDR2 YYREEE (reference sequence). CDR3 nucleotide sequence: TGTGCCAGCGGACCCACGATAGTTAACTATGGCTACACCTTC. It is translated as CASGPTIVNYGYTF. Combining the CDR3 with reference TRBV5-4 and TRBJ1-2 gives the whole variable domain ETGVTQSPTHLIKTRGQQVTLRCSSQSGHNTVSWYQQALGQGPQFIFQYYREEENGRGNFPPRFSGLQFPNYSSELNVNALELDDSALYLCASGPTIVNYGYTFGSGTRLTVV.

J is TRBJ1-1 and V is TRBV10-3; possible D gene TRBD1, 5 bases. V was clipped by 2 bases and J by 1 base, with 5 bases between them. There are 13 residues in the CDR3. CDR1 is ENHRY, CDR2 SYGVKD, per germline. In DNA, the CDR3 is TGTGCCATCAGTGAGGGACAGAACACTGAAGCTTTCTTT. It specifies CAISEGQNTEAFF.

The rearrangement joins TRBV5-1 to TRBJ2-6; 8 positions match TRBD2. There are 15 residues in the CDR3. CDR1 and CDR2 from the germline V gene are SGHRS and YFSETQ. V shed 4 bases, J shed 2 bases, and the junction held 2 bases outside the gene matches. The DNA for the CDR3 is TGCGCCAGCAGCCGGGAGGGGGCTGGGGCCAACGTCCTGACTTTC. It codes for CASSREGAGANVLTF.

This sequence joins TRBV4-2 and TRBJ1-3; D unresolved. The CDR3 is made up of 14 amino acids. V was pared by 4 bases and J by 8 bases, with 15 bases between. CDR1 and CDR2 from the germline V gene are LGHNA and YNFKEQ. The CDR3 DNA reads as TGTGCCAGCAGCCTCCTCGGGAAGGAGGACACCATATATTTT. Translation gives CASSLLGKEDTIYF.

The V call is TRBV7-8, the J call TRBJ2-3; D is unclear. This CDR3 spans 14 amino acids. V lost 3 bases and J lost 0, with 7 bases in between. Germline CDR1 SGHVS, CDR2 FQNEAQ. The CDR3 loop reads CASSLGRSTDTQYF. CDR3 bases: TGTGCCAGCAGCTTGGGCCGCAGCACAGATACGCAGTATTTT.

In its sample, this clone was seen a few times. The J gene is TRBJ1-5, the V gene TRBV2; 7 bases align to TRBD1. The V and J ends lost 5 bases and 7 bases, in that order; junction bases with no gene match: 14. The germline V gene has CDR1 SNHLY and CDR2 FYNNEI. The CDR3 sequence is 16 residues long. CDR3 loop: CASSSSDRAMGQPQHF. The CDR3 nucleotides read TGTGCCAGCAGTTCTTCCGACAGGGCAATGGGCCAGCCCCAGCATTTT.

This sequence joins TRBV6-5 and TRBJ1-6; 7 bases align to TRBD1. Per the germline V gene, CDR1 is MNHEY and CDR2 is SVGAGI. This CDR3 is built from 14 residues. Unmatched junction bases numbered 7, after V lost 10 bases and J lost 4 bases. CDR3 coding DNA: TGTGCCACTTCCGACAGGGAGTATAATTCACCCCTCCACTTT. It translates to CATSDREYNSPLHF.